This T cell receptor beta chain stems from a study of blood T cell repertoires in COVID-19. The assay was immunoSEQ multiplex PCR, and TCRdb's table has in-frame clones only and misses some. The data hold some 150,000 clones, with about 88% observed a single time. CDR1 and CDR2 (germline): LGHNA, YNFKEQ. There are 15 residues in the CDR3. Trimming left V 4 bases short and J 1 base short, with 14 bases between. This sequence originates from a human donor in a cohort sampled during active COVID-19. Sequenced sample: peripheral blood. The V call is TRBV4-2, the J call TRBJ2-7; a possible D gene is TRBD2 (6 bases). The CDR3 spells CASSPGDSLSYEQYF. CDR3 coding DNA: TGTGCCAGCAGCCCCGGGGACTCGTTGTCCTACGAGCAGTACTTC.